The 22 T cell receptor beta chains in this list originate from one sample, sequenced in a study of blood T cell repertoires in COVID-19. Some clones are missing from TCRdb's copy, which holds only in-frame ones; the method was immunoSEQ multiplex PCR. Of 150,000 to 160,000 clones listed, about 88% are singletons. Source material: peripheral blood. The receptors come from a woman between 70 and 85 years old with acute or convalescent COVID-19.

This clone showed up just a few times. The rearrangement links TRBV2 to TRBJ1-5, with 9 bases lining up with TRBD1. Germline CDR1 SNHLY, CDR2 FYNNEI. This CDR3 comprises 15 residues. V shed 6 bases, J shed 6 bases, and the junction held 9 bases outside the gene matches. This CDR3 reads CASRGDREKGQPQHF. The CDR3 DNA reads as TGTGCCAGCAGGGGGGACAGGGAAAAGGGTCAGCCCCAGCATTTT.

In this sample, this clone turned up once. This chain joins TRBV6-9 and TRBJ1-2, with D possibly matching TRBD1 (6 bases). CDR1 MNHGY and CDR2 SVAAGI come from the germline V gene. Trimming removed 4 bases from V and 4 bases from J, with 28 bases in between. The CDR3 consists of 19 residues. CDR3 DNA: TGTGCCAGCAGTTCTGGTCCGGGACACTTAGACCCGGGGAGCTATGGCTACACCTTC. This translates into CASSSGPGHLDPGSYGYTF.

The chain joins TRBV4-2 to TRBJ2-3; 9 bases line up with TRBD1. V lost 2 bases and J lost 2; bases outside the gene matches: 5. The CDR3 covers 16 residues. Germline CDR1 is LGHNA and CDR2 is YNFKEQ. CDR3 sequence: CASSQLGQGHTDTQYF. The CDR3 nucleotides are TGTGCCAGCAGCCAACTCGGACAGGGGCACACAGATACGCAGTATTTT.

This clone appeared once. This chain connects TRBV3-1 (or the pseudogene TRBV3-2) to TRBJ2-3; 15 nucleotides align to TRBD2. V trimming: 3 bases; J trimming: 0 bases; junction bases outside the gene matches: 7. This CDR3 is 19 amino acids long. Germline assignment: CDR1 LGHDT and CDR2 YNNKEL (reference sequence). CDR3 region: CASSQGLAGGWESTDTQYF. The CDR3 nucleotides read TGTGCCAGCAGCCAGGGACTAGCGGGGGGTTGGGAGAGCACAGATACGCAGTATTTT.

V is TRBV4-3 and J is TRBJ1-6, with D possibly matching TRBD1 (5 bases). CDR3 length: 16 amino acids. V lost 2 bases and J 6 bases, leaving 14 bases between the germline ends. The germline V gene encodes CDR1 LGHNA and CDR2 YSLEER. CDR3 protein: CASSQQGFPLNSPLHF. In DNA, the CDR3 is TGCGCCAGCAGCCAACAGGGCTTTCCCCTTAATTCACCCCTCCACTTT.

The chain joins TRBV3-1 (or the pseudogene TRBV3-2) to TRBJ1-2; TRBD1 might be the D (5 bases). This CDR3 spans 14 amino acids. Trimming removed 0 bases at V and 6 bases at J, with 11 bases between. Per the germline V gene, CDR1 is LGHDT and CDR2 is YNNKEL (reference sequence). CDR3: CASSQDRDSNGYTF. CDR3 sequence (DNA): TGTGCCAGCAGCCAAGACCGGGACTCCAATGGCTACACCTTC.

The CDR3 is CASSSRGSGEKLFF. The CDR3, as DNA: TGTGCCAGTAGTAGCAGGGGCTCAGGGGAAAAACTGTTTTTT. The chain couples TRBV19 to TRBJ1-4; D perhaps matches TRBD1 (6 bases). The CDR3 runs 14 residues. V dropped 4 bases and J dropped 8 bases, with 14 bases sitting between them. Germline V gene lookup returns CDR1 LNHDA and CDR2 SQIVND (reference sequence). The full variable domain, rest sourced from reference TRBV19 and TRBJ1-4, is DGGITQSPKYLFRKEGQNVTLSCEQNLNHDAMYWYRQDPGQGLRLIYYSQIVNDFQKGDIAEGYSVSREKKESFPLTVTSAQKNPTAFYLCASSSRGSGEKLFFGSGTQLSVL.

CDR3 in DNA: TGTGCCAGCGGGGGACAGGGGATAGGATATGAAAAACTGTTTTTT. Translating it yields CASGGQGIGYEKLFF. V and J are TRBV6-5 and TRBJ1-4, with 10 bases lining up with TRBD1. Germline V CDR1 and CDR2: MNHEY, SVGAGI. There are 15 residues in the CDR3. V lost 8 bases, J lost 6 bases, and 9 bases stayed unmatched.

The chain links TRBV6-6 to TRBJ1-3, with D possibly being TRBD1 (6 bases). This CDR3 is 15 amino acids long. Germline loops: CDR1 MNHNY, CDR2 SVGAGI (reference sequence). Trimming removed 7 bases from V and 4 bases from J, with 17 bases in between. The CDR3 DNA sequence: TGTGCCAGCATGGTGTCATCAGGGGTCGGAAACACCATATATTTT. Translation gives CASMVSSGVGNTIYF.

The chain links TRBV2 to TRBJ2-7; D might be TRBD1 (5 bases). The CDR3 is 12 amino acids. V lost 5 bases, J lost 2 bases, and 7 bases lay in between. Germline loops: CDR1 SNHLY, CDR2 FYNNEI. Here the CDR3 reads CASSRGPYEQYF. The CDR3 DNA reads as TGTGCCAGCAGTAGGGGCCCCTACGAGCAGTACTTC.

The chain is built from TRBV29-1 and TRBJ2-7; 10 bases fit TRBD1. Trimming removed 6 bases from V and 2 bases from J; junction bases left unmatched: 10. CDR3 length: 15 residues. Germline V gene lookup returns CDR1 SQVTM and CDR2 ANQGSEA. CDR3 coding DNA: TGCAGCGTGGTCCCCGGGACAGGGGTCCCCTACGAGCAGTACTTC. Its translation: CSVVPGTGVPYEQYF.

The J gene is TRBJ1-5, the V gene TRBV28; D not resolved. The V end lost 6 bases, the J end lost 0 bases, and 6 bases lay between the germline ends. Germline values: CDR1 MDHEN, CDR2 SYDVKM. CDR3 length: 13 amino acids. CDR3 loop: CASSYYSNQPQHF. The CDR3 DNA reads as TGTGCCAGCAGCTACTATAGCAATCAGCCCCAGCATTTT.

J is TRBJ1-4 and V is TRBV6-5; D call uncertain. The length of the CDR3 is 14 residues. V was cut by 0 bases and J by 5 bases, with 7 bases left in between. Germline CDR1 reads MNHEY; CDR2 reads SVGAGI. The CDR3 loop is CASSYSIGNEKLFF. In DNA, the CDR3 is TGTGCCAGCAGTTACTCGATCGGGAATGAAAAACTGTTTTTT.

V usage is TRBV5-8 and J usage is TRBJ1-2; the match to TRBD1 covers 7 bases. The CDR3 is 18 amino acids. Germline lookup yields CDR1 SGHTS and CDR2 YDEGEE. The J segment lost 0 bases and the V segment lost 4 bases, leaving 15 bases of the junction unmatched. The CDR3 DNA reads as TGTGCCAGCAGCCGCAAACTAGACAGGGCTTCAGCTAACTATGGCTACACCTTC. Its translation: CASSRKLDRASANYGYTF.

V is TRBV7-2 and J is TRBJ1-2; 8 bases map to TRBD1. After removal of 5 bases from V and 7 bases from J, the junction contained 6 bases not matched to a gene. This CDR3 is built from 13 residues. The V gene's germline CDR1 is SGHTA and CDR2 FQGNSA. CDR3 sequence (DNA): TGTGCCAGCAGCACAACAGGGGGTTTTGGCTACACCTTC. Protein sequence: CASSTTGGFGYTF.

V and J are TRBV6-5 and TRBJ2-4; 9 bases are a match to TRBD1. The CDR3 is made up of 14 amino acids. The V gene's germline CDR1 is MNHEY and CDR2 SVGAGI. V gave up 6 bases and J gave up 7 bases; unmatched junction bases: 7. CDR3 amino acids: CASRETGGANIQYF. The DNA for the CDR3 is TGTGCCAGCAGAGAGACAGGGGGGGCGAACATTCAGTACTTC.

The rearrangement joins TRBV7-2 to TRBJ2-3; D is perhaps TRBD1 (6 bases). CDR1 and CDR2 from the germline V gene are SGHTA and FQGNSA. The CDR3 length is 15 residues. With 2 bases removed from V and 2 bases from J, the gap between germline ends came to 11 bases. CDR3 in amino acids: CASSLQGHDTDTQYF. DNA for the CDR3: TGTGCCAGCAGCTTACAGGGGCATGACACAGATACGCAGTATTTT.

The chain carries TRBV4-3 and TRBJ1-1, with 7 positions matching TRBD1. Germline CDR1 is LGHNA and CDR2 is YSLEER. Losses at the gene ends were 0 bases for V and 4 bases for J; bases not matched to a gene: 5. The CDR3 has 15 amino acids. In DNA, the CDR3 is TGCGCCAGCAGCCAAGACAGGGGGGCGGGCACTGAAGCTTTCTTT. Its protein is CASSQDRGAGTEAFF.

The chain uses TRBV9 and TRBJ1-1, with D tentatively TRBD1 (6 bases). CDR3 length: 15 residues. Deletions cut 0 bases from V and 2 bases from J, with 11 bases between. CDR1 is SGDLS and CDR2 is YYNGEE in the germline V gene. The CDR3 sequence is CASSVGGHLNTEAFF. Here the CDR3 DNA reads TGTGCCAGCAGCGTAGGGGGACACCTAAACACTGAAGCTTTCTTT.

The genes are TRBV5-8 and TRBJ2-1, with 12 positions matching TRBD2. The CDR3 covers 16 residues. Trimming removed 0 bases from V and 8 bases from J; junction bases left unmatched: 6. The germline CDR1 and CDR2 sequences are SGHTS and YDEGEE. As DNA, the CDR3 is TGTGCCAGCAGCTTGGACCTAGCGGGGGGGCGATATGAGCAGTTCTTC. Its translation: CASSLDLAGGRYEQFF.

This chain uses TRBV7-2 with TRBJ2-1, with D possibly matching TRBD1 (6 bases). V gave up 4 bases and J gave up 3 bases, with 13 bases separating them. CDR3 length: 15 residues. CDR1 is SGHTA and CDR2 is FQGNSA in the germline V gene. DNA of the CDR3: TGTGCCAGCAGCTCTGGGGGCGTTGGCTACAATGAGCAGTTCTTC. As protein: CASSSGGVGYNEQFF. The variable domain in full, completed from reference TRBV7-2 and TRBJ2-1, reads GAGVSQSPSNKVTEKGKDVELRCDPISGHTALYWYRQSLGQGLEFLIYFQGNSAPDKSGLPSDRFSAERTGGSVSTLTIQRTQQEDSAVYLCASSSGGVGYNEQFFGPGTRLTVL.

This clone was recorded only once. This chain joins TRBV19 and TRBJ2-7; 8 bases align to TRBD2. J gave up 5 bases and V 6 bases, and 9 bases lay outside the gene matches. Per the germline V gene, CDR1 is LNHDA and CDR2 is SQIVND (reference sequence). This CDR3 contains 14 residues. The CDR3 DNA reads TGTGCCAGTAGACAGGTAGCGGGGTCCCACGAGCAGTACTTC. It yields the protein CASRQVAGSHEQYF.